These T cell receptor beta chains were read from a single sample in a study of blood T cells in healthy people across ages. One entry per CDR3 protein results from TCRdb running MiXCR on the 5' RACE reads. The table includes approximately 1.5 million distinct CDR3 sequences, about 45% detected once. Sequences were obtained from blood. The source is a woman aged 18-35 years in good health. Both conserved end residues are part of each CDR3. A D gene is named only where the DNA matches it firmly. For some rows the clone size is stated as once, few or many, or as a class when expanded; others skip it.

clone_size,j_call,v_call,d_call,cdr3_aa,cdr3_nt
.,TRBJ2-3,TRBV20-1,TRBD2,CSALGTSGDTDTQYF,TGCAGTGCGCTTGGGACTAGCGGAGACACAGATACGCAGTATTTT
once,TRBJ2-1,TRBV7-8,.,CASSLVDHNERFF,TGTGCCAGCAGCTTAGTAGACCACAATGAGCGGTTCTTC
.,TRBJ2-7,TRBV3-1,.,CASTANSYEQYF,TGTGCCAGCACCGCGAACTCCTACGAGCAGTACTTC
few,TRBJ1-5,TRBV5-1,.,CASSLESGNQPQHF,TGCGCCAGCAGCTTGGAGTCAGGCAATCAGCCCCAGCATTTT
.,TRBJ2-1,TRBV7-2,TRBD2,CASSRASGAYNEQFF,TGTGCCAGCAGCCGCGCGAGCGGGGCTTACAATGAGCAGTTCTTC
.,TRBJ2-7,TRBV20-1,.,CSADRDKYEQYF,TGCAGTGCTGATCGGGACAAGTACGAGCAGTACTTC
.,TRBJ1-5,TRBV7-9,.,CASSLVPGDQPQHF,TGTGCCAGCAGCTTAGTACCGGGGGATCAGCCCCAGCATTTT
.,TRBJ2-7,TRBV20-1,.,CSATGTRSYNEQYF,TGCAGTGCAACCGGGACCCGCTCCTACAATGAGCAGTACTTC
.,TRBJ2-5,TRBV6-5,TRBD1,CASSKGQGVQETQYF,TGTGCCAGCAGCAAAGGACAGGGGGTGCAAGAGACCCAGTACTTC
once,TRBJ2-7,TRBV28,.,CASSSKYTRPYEQYF,TGTGCCAGCAGTTCAAAATACACACGGCCCTACGAGCAGTACTTC
.,TRBJ1-6,TRBV2,TRBD1,CASSEEDRRRSPLHF,TGTGCCAGCAGTGAAGAGGACAGGCGACGATCACCCCTCCACTTT
.,TRBJ1-6,TRBV12-3/TRBV12-4,.,CASRTERNSYNSPLHF,TGTGCCAGCAGGACAGAAAGGAATTCCTATAATTCACCCCTCCACTTT
.,TRBJ2-7,TRBV6-5,TRBD2,CASRPLAGGKYEQYF,TGTGCCAGCAGACCACTAGCGGGGGGCAAATACGAGCAGTACTTC
.,TRBJ1-1,TRBV4-3,TRBD1,CASSQDGTGLNTEAFF,TGCGCCAGCAGCCAAGATGGGACAGGATTGAACACTGAAGCTTTCTTT
many,TRBJ1-1,TRBV20-1,.,CSARGRLNTEAFF,TGCAGTGCTAGGGGGAGGTTGAACACTGAAGCTTTCTTT
.,TRBJ2-5,TRBV5-4,TRBD2,CASSLVGTSIDNEQYF,TGTGCCAGCAGCTTGGTGGGGACTAGCATAGACAATGAGCAGTACTTC
.,TRBJ1-2,TRBV28,TRBD1,CASSRQGTGYTF,TGTGCCAGCAGTCGACAGGGGACTGGCTACACCTTC
.,TRBJ1-2,TRBV7-9,.,CASSLGGTEKGYTF,TGTGCCAGCAGCTTAGGAGGGACGGAAAAGGGCTACACCTTC
.,TRBJ1-5,TRBV7-2,.,CASSLRGRGGPWHF,TGTGCCAGCAGCTTAAGGGGCCGGGGGGGCCCGTGGCATTTT
few,TRBJ2-1,TRBV6-2/TRBV6-3,.,CASSFRTGMQFF,TGTGCCAGCAGTTTTCGTACAGGGATGCAGTTCTTC
.,TRBJ2-1,TRBV18,.,CASSPPFAGNNEQFF,TGTGCCAGCTCACCACCGTTCGCTGGAAACAATGAGCAGTTCTTC
.,TRBJ1-6,TRBV12-3/TRBV12-4,.,CASRNGRGNSPLHF,TGTGCCAGCAGAAATGGACGGGGTAATTCACCCCTCCACTTT
.,TRBJ1-2,TRBV4-3,TRBD1,CASGQDQGDIGGYTF,TGCGCCAGCGGCCAAGATCAGGGGGACATCGGTGGCTACACCTTC
.,TRBJ1-4,TRBV20-1,.,CSAGLGEKLFF,TGCAGTGCTGGACTGGGGGAAAAACTGTTTTTT
.,TRBJ1-1,TRBV7-9,.,CASSGWTTGMTEAFF,TGTGCCAGCAGCGGTTGGACTACAGGGATGACTGAAGCTTTCTTT
few,TRBJ2-3,TRBV7-9,.,CASSLVGRADTQYF,TGTGCCAGCAGCTTAGTGGGGCGTGCAGATACGCAGTATTTT
.,TRBJ1-2,TRBV11-2,.,CASSLDLRPTYGYTF,TGTGCCAGCAGCTTAGACCTCCGGCCGACCTATGGCTACACCTTC
.,TRBJ2-7,TRBV28,TRBD2,CASSPRLAESYEQYF,TGTGCCAGCAGTCCCAGACTAGCGGAAAGCTACGAGCAGTACTTC
few,TRBJ2-3,TRBV7-9,.,CASSLVISTDTQYF,TGTGCCAGCAGCTTAGTTATAAGCACAGATACGCAGTATTTT
.,TRBJ1-1,TRBV7-9,.,CASSFYAGYTEAFF,TGTGCCAGCAGCTTTTATGCAGGGTACACTGAAGCTTTCTTT
.,TRBJ2-7,TRBV6-2/TRBV6-3,TRBD1,CASSYEDRGLYEQYF,TGTGCCAGCAGTTACGAGGACAGGGGGCTCTACGAGCAGTACTTC
.,TRBJ2-5,TRBV4-3,.,CASSQVRSGETQYF,TGCGCCAGCAGCCAAGTAAGGAGCGGAGAGACCCAGTACTTC
.,TRBJ1-4,TRBV20-1,.,CSAGLTGESGKLFF,TGCAGTGCCGGTCTGACAGGCGAATCGGGTAAACTGTTTTTT
.,TRBJ2-6,TRBV7-9,.,CASSPEQGRLGANVLTF,TGTGCCAGCAGCCCGGAACAGGGAAGACTTGGGGCCAACGTCCTGACTTTC
.,TRBJ2-7,TRBV4-1,TRBD1,CASSQPGTGNYEQYF,TGCGCCAGCAGCCAGCCCGGGACAGGGAACTACGAGCAGTACTTC
.,TRBJ2-3,TRBV4-3,.,CTSSRSRRTDTQYF,TGCACCAGCAGCCGGAGCCGACGCACAGATACGCAGTATTTT
few,TRBJ1-1,TRBV7-8,.,CASTPGPGRGDTEAFF,TGTGCCAGCACCCCGGGGCCCGGTCGAGGGGACACTGAAGCTTTCTTT
.,TRBJ2-3,TRBV12-3/TRBV12-4,.,CASRRTRAYSPTDTQYF,TGTGCCAGCAGACGAACAAGGGCCTATTCCCCCACAGATACGCAGTATTTT
few,TRBJ1-5,TRBV6-6,TRBD1,CASSPTGERRQPQHF,TGTGCCAGCAGTCCAACAGGGGAGCGGCGACAGCCCCAGCATTTT
.,TRBJ2-3,TRBV7-9,TRBD2,CASSLLAGDRTDTQYF,TGTGCCAGCAGCTTGCTAGCGGGGGACCGCACAGATACGCAGTATTTT
.,TRBJ2-1,TRBV7-2,TRBD2,CASSPWTSATYNEQFF,TGTGCCAGCAGCCCCTGGACTAGCGCGACCTACAATGAGCAGTTCTTC
.,TRBJ1-2,TRBV6-2/TRBV6-3,.,CASSYRDLSGYTF,TGTGCCAGCAGTTACCGGGACCTATCGGGCTACACCTTC
many,TRBJ1-2,TRBV20-1,.,CSARATGDYGYTF,TGCAGTGCTAGAGCGACCGGTGACTATGGCTACACCTTC